Listed here are 17 T cell receptor beta chains from one sample, sequenced in a study of regulatory T cells in long-lasting Graves disease. For TCR beta, libraries came from iRepertoire HTBI primers and Arm-PCR of CDR3 regions. TCRdb called the multiplex PCR reads again in MiXCR, with one record for every CDR3 protein. Of 400,000 to 500,000 distinct CDR3 sequences in the sample, approximately 15% are singletons; the top ten hold approximately 19%. Indicated time point: newly diagnosed GD, antithyroid drugs for less than 3 months. The TCR library was made from RNA extracted from PBMCs. This same sample was also taken into another study, of T cells in Graves' hyperthyroidism and ophthalmopathy.

The material was peripheral blood mononuclear cells (PBMCs), obtained at new diagnosis, from a patient treated with antithyroid drugs. These receptors were taken from a woman aged 45-59 years with Graves disease.

This clonotype was detected many times. This sequence joins TRBV5-5 and TRBJ1-5; D is possibly TRBD1 (6 bases). CDR1 SGHKS and CDR2 YYEKEE come from the germline V gene (reference sequence). V dropped 0 bases and J dropped 9 bases, with 13 bases sitting between them. The CDR3 loop spans 14 amino acids. CDR3 bases: TGTGCCAGCAGCTTGGGGACAGACGTACCGCCCCAGCATTTT. Translation gives CASSLGTDVPPQHF.

This clonotype was detected many times. The V and J genes are TRBV4-1 and TRBJ1-1; unclear D gene. The CDR3 length is 16 residues. Germline-derived CDR1 and CDR2 are MGHRA and YSYEKL. V lost 4 bases to trimming and J lost 0 bases, with 15 bases between them. The CDR3 is CASSRQIGQLNTEAFF. CDR3 nucleotides: TGCGCCAGCAGCCGGCAAATAGGGCAGCTGAACACTGAAGCTTTCTTT.

This rearrangement joins TRBV9 to TRBJ1-2; D is unresolved. CDR3 length: 14 residues. Trimming removed 0 bases from V and 2 bases from J, with 8 bases in between. Germline values: CDR1 SGDLS, CDR2 YYNGEE. In DNA form, the CDR3 reads TGTGCCAGCAGCGTAGGTCAGGACAACTATGGCTACACCTTC. Amino acid sequence: CASSVGQDNYGYTF.

Only a few counts were recorded for this clonotype. The CDR3 loop is CASSTTGVDGYTF. CDR3 nucleotide sequence: TGTGCCAGCAGTACTACAGGGGTAGATGGCTACACCTTC. This chain joins TRBV6-1 and TRBJ1-2; 7 bases line up with TRBD1. This CDR3 is 13 amino acids long. V was clipped by 5 bases and J by 6 bases; unmatched bases: 6. CDR1 MNHNS and CDR2 SASEGT come from the germline V gene.

This clonotype was counted a few times. The chain links TRBV25-1 to TRBJ1-2; D not certain. V was cut by 1 base and J by 6 bases, with 18 bases left in between. This CDR3 spans 16 amino acids. Germline CDR1 is MGHDK and CDR2 is SYGVNS. The chain's CDR3 is CASSEWGVEGRDGYTF. The CDR3 DNA follows: TGTGCCAGCAGTGAATGGGGTGTGGAGGGAAGAGATGGCTACACCTTC.

This clonotype occurred many times. The J gene is TRBJ1-5, the V gene TRBV5-1; perhaps TRBD1 as D (6 bases). Germline loops: CDR1 SGHRS, CDR2 YFSETQ. This CDR3 has 15 residues. Trimming left V 0 bases short and J 4 bases short, with 11 bases between. The CDR3 spells CASSLAGRGNQPQHF. For the CDR3, the DNA is TGCGCCAGCAGCTTGGCCGGTAGGGGGAATCAGCCCCAGCATTTT.

This clonotype was observed a handful of times. The gene calls are TRBV28 and TRBJ2-1, with 10 bases that match TRBD2. V trimming: 3 bases; J trimming: 3 bases; junction bases outside the gene matches: 8. Germline lookup yields CDR1 MDHEN and CDR2 SYDVKM. CDR3 length equals 17 residues. The CDR3 coding sequence is TGTGCCAGCAGTTTGGGGGCTAGCGGGGGTTTCTACAATGAGCAGTTCTTC. Its translation: CASSLGASGGFYNEQFF.

The chain couples TRBV12-3 or TRBV12-4 to TRBJ2-3, with 7 bases matching TRBD2. The CDR3 has 14 residues. V lost 3 bases, J lost 4 bases, and 4 bases stayed unmatched. CDR3 sequence: CASSFAGVPDTQYF. CDR3 nucleotide sequence: TGTGCCAGCAGTTTTGCGGGAGTCCCAGATACGCAGTATTTT.

The sample holds many counts of this clonotype. V is TRBV7-9 and J is TRBJ1-1; no firm D call. This CDR3 comprises 15 residues. Germline V gives CDR1 SEHNR, CDR2 FQNEAQ (reference sequence). V was trimmed by 0 bases and J by 1 base, leaving 9 bases between them. The CDR3 coding sequence is TGTGCCAGCAGCTTAGCAAGCCGGAAGAACACTGAAGCTTTCTTT. Protein: CASSLASRKNTEAFF.

The chain carries TRBV3-1 and TRBJ1-5, with D possibly being TRBD1 (6 bases). Trimming took off 1 base at V and 2 bases at J, with 6 bases between the two ends. From germline, CDR1 is LGHDT and CDR2 YNNKEL (reference sequence). The CDR3 extends over 14 amino acids. The CDR3 region is CASSQAGGNQPQHF. The CDR3 bases are TGTGCCAGCAGCCAAGCAGGGGGCAATCAGCCCCAGCATTTT. Based on the CDR3 plus reference TRBV3-1 and TRBJ1-5, the full variable domain is DTAVSQTPKYLVTQMGNDKSIKCEQNLGHDTMYWYKQDSKKFLKIMFSYNNKELIINETVPNRFSPKSPDKAHLNLHINSLELGDSAVYFCASSQAGGNQPQHFGDGTRLSIL.

At least ten counts were recorded for this clonotype. This rearrangement joins TRBV4-2 to TRBJ2-3; TRBD2 matches at 13 bases. The CDR3 loop spans 17 amino acids. Trimming at V came to 1 base and at J to 6 bases, leaving 7 bases not matched to a gene. Germline V gives CDR1 LGHNA, CDR2 YNFKEQ. CDR3 amino acids: CASSQALTSGRMDTQYF. The CDR3 coding sequence is TGTGCCAGCAGCCAAGCTTTGACTAGCGGGAGGATGGATACGCAGTATTTT.

In its sample, this clonotype was seen many times. The genes are TRBV29-1 and TRBJ2-3; perhaps TRBD2 as D (5 bases). The CDR3 consists of 13 residues. Between the trimmed V and J ends, which lost 2 bases and 0 bases, there was a span of 6 bases. CDR1 and CDR2 (germline): SQVTM, ANQGSEA. The CDR3 reads CSVERGSTDTQYF. Here the CDR3 DNA reads TGCAGCGTTGAACGCGGGAGCACAGATACGCAGTATTTT.

The chain uses TRBV20-1 and TRBJ2-5; 7 positions match TRBD1. V trimming: 1 base; J trimming: 5 bases; junction bases outside the gene matches: 7. The CDR3 length is 14 residues. CDR1 and CDR2 (germline): DFQATT, SNEGSKA (reference sequence). This CDR3 is CSARVPTGWETQYF. The CDR3 nucleotides read TGCAGTGCTAGAGTCCCGACAGGGTGGGAGACCCAGTACTTC.

As regards this clonotype: A read error may be the cause here, since a much bigger clone is one base away. This chain's CDR3 is CASIGTSGSFPTYEQYF. The CDR3 DNA is TGTGCCAGCATAGGGACTAGCGGGAGTTTCCCAACCTACGAGCAGTACTTC. V and J are TRBV28 and TRBJ2-7; 14 bases align to TRBD2. Germline loops: CDR1 MDHEN, CDR2 SYDVKM. V shed 7 bases and J 2 bases; nucleotides not matched to a gene: 10. This CDR3 region has 17 residues. Based on the CDR3 plus reference TRBV28 and TRBJ2-7, the full variable domain is DVKVTQSSRYLVKRTGEKVFLECVQDMDHENMFWYRQDPGLGLRLIYFSYDVKMKEKGDIPEGYSVSREKKERFSLILESASTNQTSMYLCASIGTSGSFPTYEQYFGPGTRLTVT.

The chain carries TRBV7-2 and TRBJ2-5; TRBD1 is a possible D gene (7 bases). V lost 9 bases to trimming and J lost 4 bases, with 15 bases between them. This CDR3 comprises 13 residues. Looked up from germline, CDR1 is SGHTA and CDR2 is FQGNSA. This CDR3 reads CARQGLEGETQYF. CDR3 nucleotide sequence: TGTGCCAGACAGGGGTTGGAGGGAGAGACCCAGTACTTC.

This clonotype was recorded at least ten times. The chain employs TRBV28 and TRBJ2-1, with TRBD2 matching over 9 bases. The CDR3 length is 16 residues. The germline CDR1 and CDR2 sequences are MDHEN and SYDVKM. Trimming took 3 bases from V and 3 from J; bases not matched to a gene: 6. For the CDR3, the DNA is TGTGCCAGCAGTTTGATTAGCGGGAGTTACTACAATGAGCAGTTCTTC. The encoded protein is CASSLISGSYYNEQFF.

In this sample, this clonotype turned up a few times. This chain uses TRBV20-1 with TRBJ1-5, with TRBD1 identical over 9 bases. This CDR3 contains 14 residues. Unmatched junction bases numbered 6, after V lost 5 bases and J lost 4 bases. The germline V gene encodes CDR1 DFQATT and CDR2 SNEGSKA (reference sequence). The CDR3 DNA follows: TGCAGTGCTGCCCCCGACAGGGGGAATCAGCCCCAGCATTTT. The encoded protein is CSAAPDRGNQPQHF.